The 12 T cell receptor beta chains given below trace back to one sample, sequenced in a study of multiple sclerosis patients with progressive multifocal leukoencephalopathy. The assay was immunoSEQ multiplex PCR, and TCRdb's table has in-frame clones only and misses some. The sample has approximately 31,000 clones; 89% are singletons. The time point: before natalizumab initiation. What was sequenced was PBMCs. Receptors originate from a human donor with multiple sclerosis.

This chain joins TRBV6-5 and TRBJ1-1, with 8 bases identical to TRBD1. V lost 2 bases, J lost 5 bases, and 10 bases stayed unmatched. CDR1 is MNHEY, CDR2 SVGAGI, per germline. The CDR3 extends over 16 amino acids. CDR3 sequence (DNA): TGTGCCAGCAGTTACGGTCAGGGGGCGCGGGTAACTGAAGCTTTCTTT. This sequence encodes CASSYGQGARVTEAFF.

This sequence joins TRBV7-2 and TRBJ1-2; D gene unclear. The CDR3 is 14 residues long. The V end lost 1 base, the J end lost 0 bases, and 6 bases lay between the germline ends. Germline values: CDR1 SGHTA, CDR2 FQGNSA. The DNA for the CDR3 is TGTGCCAGCAGCTTAGGCTACCCTAACTATGGCTACACCTTC. It yields the protein CASSLGYPNYGYTF.

The V gene is TRBV5-4, the J gene TRBJ2-5; D might be TRBD2 (5 bases). Germline CDR1 SGHNT, CDR2 YYREEE (reference sequence). The V end was cut by 5 bases, the J end by 2 bases, with 10 bases between. CDR3 length: 13 amino acids. CDR3 coding DNA: TGTGCCAGCAGGAGGGCAATTCAAGAGACCCAGTACTTC. Translating it yields CASRRAIQETQYF.

The chain joins TRBV6-1 to TRBJ2-1, with TRBD2 identical over 8 bases. V shed 1 base, J shed 5 bases, and the junction held 4 bases outside the gene matches. Looked up from germline, CDR1 is MNHNS and CDR2 is SASEGT. The CDR3 is made up of 15 amino acids. CDR3 sequence: CASSEVGSGNNEQFF. DNA of the CDR3: TGTGCCAGCAGTGAAGTAGGTAGCGGGAACAATGAGCAGTTCTTC.

This rearrangement joins TRBV4-3 to TRBJ1-2; unclear D gene. The germline V gene encodes CDR1 LGHNA and CDR2 YSLEER. The CDR3 loop spans 15 amino acids. The ends were cut back, 4 bases at V and 5 bases at J, with 17 bases in the middle. CDR3 DNA: TGCGCCAGCAGCCTTAACACCGGGTGGGGTTATGGCTACACCTTC. Amino acid sequence: CASSLNTGWGYGYTF.

V is TRBV20-1 and J is TRBJ2-1; D gene ambiguous. This CDR3 is 11 amino acids long. Trimming left V 6 bases short and J 4 bases short, with 7 bases between. Germline V gene data show CDR1 as DFQATT and CDR2 as SNEGSKA (reference sequence). CDR3 in amino acids: CSAEEYNEQFF. For the CDR3, the DNA is TGCAGTGCAGAGGAATACAATGAGCAGTTCTTC.

The chain recombines TRBV9 with TRBJ2-7; TRBD2 matches 7 bases. J lost 6 bases, V lost 0 bases, and 3 bases had no gene match. The CDR3 extends over 13 amino acids. Germline loops: CDR1 SGDLS, CDR2 YYNGEE. CDR3 DNA: TGTGCCAGCAGCGTAGGACTAGCCGCCGAGCAGTACTTC. Residues: CASSVGLAAEQYF.

J is TRBJ2-1 and V is TRBV6-6; TRBD2 aligns across 10 bases. This CDR3 is 15 amino acids long. Germline lookup yields CDR1 MNHNY and CDR2 SVGAGI (reference sequence). Losses at the gene ends were 6 bases for V and 6 bases for J; bases not matched to a gene: 8. DNA for the CDR3: TGTGCCAGCAGGCAGGGGACTAGCGATGGCAATGAGCAGTTCTTC. It translates to CASRQGTSDGNEQFF.

The genes are TRBV10-1 and TRBJ1-1; TRBD1 is a possible D gene (5 bases). The CDR3 covers 13 residues. The germline CDR1 and CDR2 sequences are WNHNN and SYGVQD (reference sequence). The V and J ends lost 3 bases and 8 bases respectively, with 13 bases between them. CDR3 sequence reads: CASSERGAREAFF. CDR3 coding DNA: TGCGCCAGCAGTGAAAGGGGCGCCCGCGAAGCTTTCTTT.

The chain is built from TRBV13 and TRBJ2-1, with 11 bases fitting TRBD2. Germline V gives CDR1 PRHDT, CDR2 FYEKMQ (reference sequence). J was trimmed by 3 bases and V by 6 bases; bases with no gene match: 7. CDR3 length: 16 amino acids. The CDR3 DNA sequence: TGTGCCAGCAGTGGAGATGGGACTAGCGGCTACAATGAGCAGTTCTTC. It is translated as CASSGDGTSGYNEQFF. The entire variable domain, with the rest obtained from reference TRBV13 and TRBJ2-1, is as follows: AAGVIQSPRHLIKEKRETATLKCYPIPRHDTVYWYQQGPGQDPQFLISFYEKMQSDKGSIPDRFSAQQFSDYHSELNMSSLELGDSALYFCASSGDGTSGYNEQFFGPGTRLTVL.

The CDR3 is CASSPSLAGAYNEQFF. In DNA, the CDR3 is TGTGCCAGCAGCCCGAGCCTAGCGGGGGCATACAATGAGCAGTTCTTC. The rearrangement links TRBV9 to TRBJ2-1, with TRBD2 matching over 10 bases. J gave up 4 bases and V 4 bases, and 8 bases lay outside the gene matches. Germline V lookup: CDR1 SGDLS, CDR2 YYNGEE. The CDR3 totals 16 residues.

The chain couples TRBV7-9 to TRBJ2-7; 7 bases match TRBD1. Germline CDR1 is SEHNR and CDR2 is FQNEAQ (reference sequence). With V trimmed by 2 bases and J by 1 base, 8 bases remained unmatched. This CDR3 has 16 amino acids. The CDR3 sequence: CASSLKGGANSYEQYF. Written as DNA, the CDR3 is TGTGCCAGCAGCTTAAAAGGGGGCGCGAATTCCTACGAGCAGTACTTC. The variable domain in full, with the rest retrieved from reference TRBV7-9 and TRBJ2-7, is DTGVSQNPRHKITKRGQNVTFRCDPISEHNRLYWYRQTLGQGPEFLTYFQNEAQLEKSRLLSDRFSAERPKGSFSTLEIQRTEQGDSAMYLCASSLKGGANSYEQYFGPGTRLTVT.